This TCR beta chain was captured by sequencing in a study of CD8 T cells in ankylosing spondylitis. This CDR3 spans 13 amino acids. Germline V gene sequence: CDR1 ENHRY, CDR2 SYGVKD. V lost 7 bases, J lost 8 bases, and 17 bases lay in between. Findings and limits, study-wide: A TCR beta motif made of eight highly homologous variants seemed typical of ankylosing spondylitis blood.

Ten or more counts support this clonotype. Its antigen remains unidentified. Researchers built TCR beta libraries using quantitative 5'-RACE with molecular barcodes. TCRdb re-called the 5' RACE reads through MiXCR, storing one row per CDR3 protein. The sample holds fewer than 550,000 distinct CDR3 sequences; 5.3% are singletons and the top ten take 3% to 4.5%. The material sequenced was blood, either unsorted or a sorted T cell fraction (not recorded which). This TCR was sampled from a male donor with ankylosing spondylitis. The genes are TRBV10-3 and TRBJ1-2; D unresolved. CDR3 sequence: CAITALEGWGYTF. The CDR3 region has the DNA TGTGCCATCACCGCTCTCGAGGGATGGGGCTACACCTTC.